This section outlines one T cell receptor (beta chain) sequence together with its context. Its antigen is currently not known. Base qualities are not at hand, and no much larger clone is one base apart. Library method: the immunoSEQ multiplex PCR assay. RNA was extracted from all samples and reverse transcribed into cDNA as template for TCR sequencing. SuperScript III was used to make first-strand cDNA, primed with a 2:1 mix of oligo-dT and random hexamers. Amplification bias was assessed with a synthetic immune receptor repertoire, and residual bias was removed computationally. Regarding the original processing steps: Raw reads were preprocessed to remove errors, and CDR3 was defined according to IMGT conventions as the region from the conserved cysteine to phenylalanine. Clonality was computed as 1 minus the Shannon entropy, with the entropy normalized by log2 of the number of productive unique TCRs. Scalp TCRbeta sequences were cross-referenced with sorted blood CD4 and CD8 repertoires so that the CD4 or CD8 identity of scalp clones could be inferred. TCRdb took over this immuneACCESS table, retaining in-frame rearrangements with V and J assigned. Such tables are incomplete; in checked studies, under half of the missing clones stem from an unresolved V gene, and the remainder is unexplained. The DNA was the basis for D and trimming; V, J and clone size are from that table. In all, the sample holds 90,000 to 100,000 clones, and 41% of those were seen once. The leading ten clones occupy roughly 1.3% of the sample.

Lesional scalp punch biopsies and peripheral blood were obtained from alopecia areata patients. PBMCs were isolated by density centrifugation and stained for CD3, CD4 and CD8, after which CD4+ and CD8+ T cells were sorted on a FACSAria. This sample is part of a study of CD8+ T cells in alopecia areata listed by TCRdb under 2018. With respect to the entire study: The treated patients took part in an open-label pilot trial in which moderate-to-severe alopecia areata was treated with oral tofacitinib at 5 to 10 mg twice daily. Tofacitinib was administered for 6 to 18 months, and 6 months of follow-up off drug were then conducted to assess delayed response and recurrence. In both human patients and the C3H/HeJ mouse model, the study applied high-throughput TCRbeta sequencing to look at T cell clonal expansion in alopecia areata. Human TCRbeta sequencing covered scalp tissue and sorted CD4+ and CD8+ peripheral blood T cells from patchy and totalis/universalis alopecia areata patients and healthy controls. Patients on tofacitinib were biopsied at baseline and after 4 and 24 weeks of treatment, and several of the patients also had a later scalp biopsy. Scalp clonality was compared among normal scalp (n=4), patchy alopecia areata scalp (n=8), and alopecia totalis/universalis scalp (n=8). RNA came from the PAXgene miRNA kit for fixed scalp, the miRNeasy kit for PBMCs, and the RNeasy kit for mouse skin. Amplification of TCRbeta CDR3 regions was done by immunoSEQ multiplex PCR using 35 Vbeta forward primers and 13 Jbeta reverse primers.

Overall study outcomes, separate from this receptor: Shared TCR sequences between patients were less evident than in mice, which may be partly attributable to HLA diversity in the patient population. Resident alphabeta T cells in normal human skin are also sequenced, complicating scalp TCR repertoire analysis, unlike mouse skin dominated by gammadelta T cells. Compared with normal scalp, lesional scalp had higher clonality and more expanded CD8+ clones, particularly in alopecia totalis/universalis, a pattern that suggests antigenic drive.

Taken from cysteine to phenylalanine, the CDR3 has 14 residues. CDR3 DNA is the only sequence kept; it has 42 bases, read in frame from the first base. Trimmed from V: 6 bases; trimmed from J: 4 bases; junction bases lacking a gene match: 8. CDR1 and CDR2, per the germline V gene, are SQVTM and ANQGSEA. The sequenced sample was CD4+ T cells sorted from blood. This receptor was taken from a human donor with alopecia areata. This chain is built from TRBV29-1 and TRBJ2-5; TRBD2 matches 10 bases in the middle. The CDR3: CSVRDQRGGETQYF. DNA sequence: TGCAGCGTGAGGGATCAGCGGGGGGGAGAGACCCAGTACTTC.